Listed here are 29 T cell receptor beta chains from one sample, sequenced in a study of T cell responses to AZD1222 COVID-19 vaccine. The assay was immunoSEQ multiplex PCR, and TCRdb's table has in-frame clones only and misses some. Of about 84,000 clones listed, 87% are singletons. Sequences were derived from peripheral blood, sampled on day 0 of AZD1222 vaccination. The receptor set was obtained from an adult in good health.

Turning to this clone: This specimen includes other DNA sequences encoding the same CDR3. The V and J genes are TRBV30 and TRBJ1-5; no clear D. CDR1 GTSNPN and CDR2 SVGIG come from the germline V gene (reference sequence). The CDR3 runs to 14 residues. V was cut by 0 bases and J by 2 bases, with 8 bases left in between. The CDR3 DNA reads TGTGCCTGGAGTGTAGGCGGGGGCAATCAGCCCCAGCATTTT. This gives the protein CAWSVGGGNQPQHF. The full variable domain, completed using reference TRBV30 and TRBJ1-5, is SQTIHQWPATLVQPVGSPLSLECTVEGTSNPNLYWYRQAAGRGLQLLFYSVGIGQISSEVPQNLSASRPQDRQFILSSKKLLLSDSGFYLCAWSVGGGNQPQHFGDGTRLSIL.

Worth noting for this clone: At one boundary the junction diverges from the germline segment, which might be a read error. This chain links TRBV6-6 with TRBJ1-3; a weak D match, TRBD1 (5 bases). Germline V gives CDR1 MNHNY, CDR2 SVGAGI (reference sequence). The CDR3 is 17 amino acids. The CDR3: CATSRGERAFAGNTIYF. For the CDR3, the DNA is TGTGCCACCAGTCGGGGGGAAAGGGCCTTTGCTGGAAACACCATATATTTT.

The gene calls are TRBV7-2 and TRBJ2-7; 10 positions agree with TRBD2. The CDR3 has 17 amino acids. Unmatched junction bases numbered 11, after V lost 5 bases and J lost 1 base. Germline lookup yields CDR1 SGHTA and CDR2 FQGNSA. The CDR3 coding sequence is TGTGCCAGCAGCCCAAGGACTAGCGGTCTACCGTCCTACGAGCAGTACTTC. Translation gives CASSPRTSGLPSYEQYF.

The V gene is TRBV7-9, the J gene TRBJ1-1; D unclear. Deletions cut 6 bases from V and 0 bases from J, with 11 bases between. Germline assignment: CDR1 SEHNR and CDR2 FQNEAQ (reference sequence). CDR3 length: 14 amino acids. The DNA for the CDR3 is TGTGCCAGCAGTTCAGCCCGGGTGAACACTGAAGCTTTCTTT. It specifies CASSSARVNTEAFF. The variable domain in full, with the rest retrieved from reference TRBV7-9 and TRBJ1-1, is DTGVSQNPRHKITKRGQNVTFRCDPISEHNRLYWYRQTLGQGPEFLTYFQNEAQLEKSRLLSDRFSAERPKGSFSTLEIQRTEQGDSAMYLCASSSARVNTEAFFGQGTRLTVV.

CDR3 nucleotides: TGCGCCAGCAGCGCCCTAGCGGGAGGGCCGGCAGATACGCAGTATTTT. Translating gives CASSALAGGPADTQYF. The chain combines TRBV5-1 with TRBJ2-3, with 12 positions matching TRBD2. This CDR3 comprises 16 residues. Looked up from germline, CDR1 is SGHRS and CDR2 is YFSETQ. V lost 4 bases and J lost 4; bases outside the gene matches: 7.

This sequence joins TRBV13 and TRBJ2-2, with TRBD1 matching 9 bases. Germline CDR1 is PRHDT and CDR2 is FYEKMQ (reference sequence). Losses at the gene ends were 4 bases for V and 1 base for J; bases not matched to a gene: 7. This CDR3 spans 17 amino acids. CDR3 DNA sequence: TGTGCCAGCAGCTCCGGGACAGGGCCCGGGAACACCGGGGAGCTGTTTTTT. Amino acids: CASSSGTGPGNTGELFF.

The chain employs TRBV7-2 and TRBJ2-7; 8 positions agree with TRBD2. The CDR3 length is 13 residues. The ends lost 6 bases at V and 5 bases at J; junction bases unmatched: 6. Germline V gives CDR1 SGHTA, CDR2 FQGNSA. The CDR3 nucleotides are TGTGCCAGCAGGGAAGCGGGAGTGAACGAGCAGTACTTC. Protein product: CASREAGVNEQYF.

The J gene is TRBJ2-5, the V gene TRBV6-1, with a tentative D call TRBD1 (6 bases). Looked up from germline, CDR1 is MNHNS and CDR2 is SASEGT. V was shortened by 2 bases and J by 4 bases, with 11 bases between the two germline ends. The CDR3 runs to 14 residues. CDR3 in amino acids: CASSESGGPETQYF. The CDR3 nucleotides are TGTGCCAGCAGTGAATCTGGGGGCCCAGAGACCCAGTACTTC.

In its sample, this clone was seen once. The gene calls are TRBV18 and TRBJ2-5; D tentatively fits TRBD1 or TRBD2 (5 bases each). This CDR3 has 14 amino acids. The V and J ends lost 4 bases and 1 base respectively, with 10 bases between them. CDR1 is KGHSH and CDR2 is LQKENI in the germline V gene. The CDR3 loop is CASSHRDRQETQYF. For the CDR3, the DNA is TGTGCCAGCTCACATCGGGACCGCCAAGAGACCCAGTACTTC.

The chain is built from TRBV7-3 and TRBJ1-3; D uncertain. Per the germline V gene, CDR1 is SGHTA and CDR2 is FQGTGA. The CDR3 consists of 15 residues. Between the trimmed V and J ends, which lost 5 bases and 0 bases, there was a span of 11 bases. Written as DNA, the CDR3 is TGTGCCAGCAGCCGCGGAGGAGACTCTGGAAACACCATATATTTT. Amino acids: CASSRGGDSGNTIYF.

The chain uses TRBV5-1 and TRBJ1-1; D is unclear. The germline V gene has CDR1 SGHRS and CDR2 YFSETQ. The CDR3 covers 15 residues. The V gene lost 0 bases and the J gene lost 2 bases, with 11 bases spanning the gap. CDR3 coding DNA: TGCGCCAGCAGCTTGGAGTTTGGCGTTAACACTGAAGCTTTCTTT. Protein sequence: CASSLEFGVNTEAFF.

The rearrangement links TRBV10-3 to TRBJ1-1, with D possibly being TRBD1 (5 bases). V was clipped by 4 bases and J by 4 bases, with 13 bases between them. Germline lookup yields CDR1 ENHRY and CDR2 SYGVKD. This CDR3 has 14 residues. The CDR3 DNA reads as TGTGCCATCAGTGGGCTCGGGGCCGGCACTGAAGCTTTCTTT. As protein: CAISGLGAGTEAFF.

V and J are TRBV18 and TRBJ1-1; 7 bases align to TRBD1. Losses at the gene ends were 6 bases for V and 4 bases for J; bases not matched to a gene: 2. The CDR3 contains 12 residues. Germline V gene lookup returns CDR1 KGHSH and CDR2 LQKENI. In nucleotides, the CDR3 is TGTGCCAGCTCCCAGGGGGGCACTGAAGCTTTCTTT. Translation: CASSQGGTEAFF.

This sequence joins TRBV4-2 and TRBJ2-1; D not certain. Trimming cost V 0 bases and J 0 bases, with 18 bases left between them. The CDR3 contains 19 residues. Germline loops: CDR1 LGHNA, CDR2 YNFKEQ. CDR3 sequence (DNA): TGTGCCAGCAGCCAAGACCGTGCCGGAGCCGTGAGCTCCTACAATGAGCAGTTCTTC. Translation gives CASSQDRAGAVSSYNEQFF.

This clone has just one count. The chain has TRBV7-9 and TRBJ2-1; a weak D match, TRBD2 (5 bases). The CDR3 sequence is 13 residues long. Trimming took off 3 bases at V and 6 bases at J, with 9 bases between the two ends. Germline CDR1 reads SEHNR; CDR2 reads FQNEAQ (reference sequence). For the CDR3, the DNA is TGTGCCAGCAGCTTGGGAGCCCTCAATGAGCAGTTCTTC. It yields the protein CASSLGALNEQFF.

This sequence joins TRBV5-6 and TRBJ2-1; no definite D call. V was clipped by 1 base and J by 5 bases, with 10 bases between them. Germline V CDR1 and CDR2: SGHDT, YYEEEE. The CDR3 covers 14 residues. DNA of the CDR3: TGTGCCAGCAGCTTGAAACAGCTTGACAATGAGCAGTTCTTC. This translates into CASSLKQLDNEQFF.

This clone was found once. This chain links TRBV25-1 with TRBJ1-2, with TRBD1 matching over 7 bases. The length of the CDR3 is 14 residues. CDR1 MGHDK and CDR2 SYGVNS come from the germline V gene. J lost 7 bases, V lost 3 bases, and 8 bases had no gene match. Here the CDR3 reads CASSEIRGTGGYTF. Written as DNA, the CDR3 is TGTGCCAGCAGTGAGATCAGGGGGACCGGTGGCTACACCTTC.

V and J are TRBV30 and TRBJ2-5; the D is unclear. The CDR3 is 13 amino acids. The V gene lost 3 bases and the J gene lost 1 base, with 9 bases spanning the gap. Germline values: CDR1 GTSNPN, CDR2 SVGIG (reference sequence). In DNA, the CDR3 is TGTGCCTGGAGCAAAGGTGTCCAAGAGACCCAGTACTTC. The encoded protein is CAWSKGVQETQYF.

This chain uses TRBV2 with TRBJ1-1, with D possibly being TRBD1 (5 bases). CDR1 and CDR2 (germline): SNHLY, FYNNEI. The CDR3 totals 13 residues. The V gene lost 9 bases and the J gene lost 0 bases, with 11 bases spanning the gap. The CDR3 spells CASSGRMNTEAFF. CDR3 sequence (DNA): TGTGCCAGTTCGGGACGCATGAACACTGAAGCTTTCTTT.

This clone was recorded only once. The gene calls are TRBV18 and TRBJ2-3; TRBD2 matches 8 bases. Unmatched junction bases numbered 3, after V lost 3 bases and J lost 4 bases. CDR3 length: 14 residues. The germline V gene has CDR1 KGHSH and CDR2 LQKENI. This CDR3 reads CASSPPGGPDTQYF. The CDR3 DNA reads as TGTGCCAGCTCACCGCCGGGGGGGCCAGATACGCAGTATTTT.

The V and J genes are TRBV7-8 and TRBJ2-3; 11 bases fit TRBD2. CDR1 SGHVS and CDR2 FQNEAQ come from the germline V gene. The ends lost 5 bases at V and 7 bases at J; junction bases unmatched: 8. This CDR3 has 15 residues. CDR3 region: CASSLGGTSGYTQYF. As DNA, the CDR3 is TGTGCCAGCAGCCTAGGGGGGACTAGCGGTTATACGCAGTATTTT.

The rearrangement uses TRBV6-5 and TRBJ1-2; unclear D gene. The V gene lost 5 bases and the J gene lost 3 bases, with 16 bases spanning the gap. Germline V CDR1 and CDR2: MNHEY, SVGAGI. This CDR3 spans 15 amino acids. CDR3 in DNA: TGTGCCAGCAGTAGTTCCGTCGGGTCTTACTATGGCTACACCTTC. Encoded protein: CASSSSVGSYYGYTF.

This clone has only one observation. V gene TRBV18 combines with J gene TRBJ1-2, with TRBD1 matching over 11 bases. The CDR3 is 15 amino acids. V shed 6 bases, J shed 8 bases, and the junction held 11 bases outside the gene matches. Germline V gene lookup returns CDR1 KGHSH and CDR2 LQKENI. CDR3 sequence (DNA): TGTGCCAGCTCCCGAGCCGGGACAGGGGGTGAAGGCTACACCTTC. This encodes CASSRAGTGGEGYTF.

The chain joins TRBV5-6 to TRBJ2-2, with 10 bases aligning to TRBD1. Losses at the gene ends were 6 bases for V and 5 bases for J; bases not matched to a gene: 13. Germline V gives CDR1 SGHDT, CDR2 YYEEEE. This CDR3 has 17 amino acids. CDR3 residues: CASNNPSGTGETGELFF. CDR3 in DNA: TGTGCCAGCAACAACCCTTCCGGGACAGGGGAAACCGGGGAGCTGTTTTTT.

By sample share, this clone is medium-sized. The DNA of the CDR3 is TGCAGCGTTGGAACTGGGTCAGGGGACTACAATGAGCAGTTCTTC. This sequence encodes CSVGTGSGDYNEQFF. V and J are TRBV29-1 and TRBJ2-1; D perhaps matches TRBD1 (6 bases). The CDR3 is 15 residues long. Germline CDR1 reads SQVTM; CDR2 reads ANQGSEA. Trimming removed 4 bases from V and 3 bases from J, with 16 bases in between.

This clone was observed a few times. This rearrangement joins TRBV7-2 to TRBJ2-5; 12 nucleotides agree with TRBD2. In germline, CDR1 is SGHTA, CDR2 FQGNSA. The trim removed 5 bases at V and 1 base at J, leaving 2 bases unmatched. The CDR3 has 15 amino acids. The CDR3 is CASSTGLAGQETQYF. For the CDR3, the DNA is TGTGCCAGCAGCACGGGACTAGCGGGCCAAGAGACCCAGTACTTC.

The rearrangement joins TRBV15 to TRBJ2-7, with D possibly matching TRBD2 (6 bases). This CDR3 is built from 15 residues. Germline V CDR1 and CDR2: LNHNV, YYDKDF (reference sequence). V was clipped by 5 bases and J by 3 bases, with 17 bases between them. CDR3: CATSERRDVDYEQYF. The CDR3 coding sequence is TGTGCCACCAGCGAGCGGAGGGACGTTGACTACGAGCAGTACTTC.

The rearrangement uses TRBV2 and TRBJ1-1, with TRBD1 as a possible D gene (5 bases). The CDR3 covers 14 residues. V was cut by 5 bases and J by 1 base, with 11 bases left in between. In germline, CDR1 is SNHLY, CDR2 FYNNEI. The CDR3 DNA follows: TGTGCCAGCAGTATACAGGAGACGAACACTGAAGCTTTCTTT. As protein: CASSIQETNTEAFF.

The rearrangement uses TRBV19 and TRBJ2-7; D call uncertain. Trimming removed 6 bases at V and 2 bases at J, with 11 bases between. The germline V gene encodes CDR1 LNHDA and CDR2 SQIVND (reference sequence). This CDR3 has 13 amino acids. The CDR3 DNA sequence: TGTGCCAGTAGGGAGAGGCAGACCTACGAGCAGTACTTC. Its translation is CASRERQTYEQYF.